These 32 T cell receptor beta chains originate from one sample sequenced in a study of tumor-infiltrating lymphocytes in primary liver carcinoma. The investigators made TCR beta cDNA from approximately 0.5 ug total RNA, using a constant-region primer. Three nested multiplex PCR rounds of slightly modified ARM-PCR generated TCR beta libraries. The first two PCR rounds used TRBV1-TRBV30 forward primers with a C-beta reverse primer, nine to eleven cycles each. TCRdb called the multiplex PCR reads again in MiXCR, with one record for every CDR3 protein. Among roughly 40,000 distinct CDR3 sequences listed, 75% were seen once. For each extraction, RNA and DNA were obtained together from approximately 20-30 mg of unsorted bulk tissue. The source material was tumor-adjacent normal liver tissue. The receptor set was obtained from a woman aged 25 to 39 with primary liver carcinoma and hepatitis B virus infection.

The gene calls are TRBV5-1 and TRBJ1-2; D call uncertain. This CDR3 is 13 amino acids long. The germline V gene encodes CDR1 SGHRS and CDR2 YFSETQ. Trimming left V 4 bases short and J 2 bases short, with 9 bases between. The CDR3 bases are TGCGCCAGCAGCATGGAGCGGAACTATGGCTACACCTTC. It specifies CASSMERNYGYTF.

This clonotype was picked up one time. The chain couples TRBV14 to TRBJ2-7, with 12 bases fitting TRBD1. The germline CDR1 and CDR2 sequences are SGHDN and FVKESK. V lost 10 bases and J lost 5; bases outside the gene matches: 6. CDR3 length: 13 residues. The CDR3 spells CATSRDRGHEQYF. The CDR3 coding sequence is TGTGCCACCTCTAGGGACAGGGGGCACGAGCAGTACTTC.

This clonotype was observed many times. The chain uses TRBV7-9 and TRBJ2-5; 13 nucleotides agree with TRBD2. V lost 5 bases to trimming and J lost 6 bases; unmatched junction nucleotides: 15. The CDR3 extends over 18 amino acids. Germline CDR1 SEHNR, CDR2 FQNEAQ (reference sequence). This CDR3 reads CASSAASGLAGAMKTQYF. CDR3 nucleotides: TGTGCCAGCAGCGCTGCTTCCGGACTAGCGGGAGCGATGAAGACCCAGTACTTC.

In regard to this clonotype: Since no conserved phenylalanine or tryptophan closes the CDR3, a read error is the likely cause. The V call is TRBV5-4, the J call TRBJ2-1; D remains unclear. Trimming cost V 4 bases and J 0 bases, with 14 bases left between them. The CDR3 spans 16 residues. Germline V gives CDR1 SGHNT, CDR2 YYREEE (reference sequence). The CDR3 sequence: CASSLRRMSSYNEQFL. CDR3 DNA: TGTGCCAGCAGCCTGCGACGCATGAGCTCCTACAATGAGCAGTTCTTA.

In the case of this clonotype: The conserved final phenylalanine or tryptophan is absent from the CDR3, which likely points to a read error. The chain recombines TRBV10-3 with TRBJ1-2, with D perhaps matching TRBD1 (5 bases). The V and J ends lost 6 bases and 9 bases respectively, with 20 bases between them. The length of the CDR3 is 14 residues. CDR1 and CDR2 (germline): ENHRY, SYGVKD. DNA of the CDR3: TGTGCCATCAGGAACAGCGGGGGGGACCATTGCTACACCCTC. Translating it yields CAIRNSGGDHCYTL.

This clonotype has more than one count but fewer than ten. The V and J genes are TRBV6-6 and TRBJ2-5; 8 nucleotides agree with TRBD2. V gave up 6 bases and J gave up 5 bases; unmatched junction bases: 14. Germline V gene data show CDR1 as MNHNY and CDR2 as SVGAGI (reference sequence). CDR3 length equals 16 residues. CDR3 DNA sequence: TGTGCCAGCAGCTGGGAAGCGGGAGAAGATAACGAGACCCAGTACTTC. It translates to CASSWEAGEDNETQYF.

A few counts support this clonotype. A read error may account for a junction end that differs from germline. The chain combines TRBV10-1 with TRBJ2-2; 8 bases are a match to TRBD2. The CDR3 is 14 residues long. Germline CDR1 is WNHNN and CDR2 is SYGVQD (reference sequence). CDR3 in amino acids: CANSSGSGPGELFF. The DNA for the CDR3 is TGTGCCAATTCAAGCGGGAGCGGTCCCGGGGAGCTGTTTTTT.

Comment on this clonotype: A much larger clone sits a single nucleotide away, making a read error possible. It is likely a read error, because the conserved phenylalanine at the end of the CDR3 is missing. The chain links TRBV28 to TRBJ2-3; no firm D call. Germline loops: CDR1 MDHEN, CDR2 SYDVKM. This CDR3 has 16 amino acids. V was trimmed by 7 bases and J by 2 bases, leaving 19 bases between them. The CDR3 loop is CASTNGRLGLTDTQYS. The CDR3 DNA is TGTGCCAGCACCAACGGGCGGCTTGGGCTCACAGATACGCAGTATTCT.

This clonotype has just a few counts. The chain links TRBV4-2 to TRBJ1-1, with D unresolved. V lost 4 bases to trimming and J lost 3 bases, with 15 bases between them. The CDR3 extends over 15 amino acids. Germline CDR1 is LGHNA and CDR2 is YNFKEQ. Here the CDR3 reads CASSPPSTGDTEAFF. CDR3 DNA: TGTGCCAGCAGCCCTCCTAGCACCGGGGACACTGAAGCTTTCTTT.

The V gene is TRBV7-9, the J gene TRBJ2-4; a weak D match, TRBD1 (5 bases). Germline CDR1 SEHNR, CDR2 FQNEAQ (reference sequence). This CDR3 is built from 15 residues. The ends were cut back, 6 bases at V and 3 bases at J, with 15 bases in the middle. The CDR3: CASSSGMIIKNIQYF. In nucleotides, the CDR3 is TGTGCCAGCAGTTCAGGGATGATTATCAAAAACATTCAGTACTTC. Full variable domain (missing parts from reference TRBV7-9 and TRBJ2-4): DTGVSQNPRHKITKRGQNVTFRCDPISEHNRLYWYRQTLGQGPEFLTYFQNEAQLEKSRLLSDRFSAERPKGSFSTLEIQRTEQGDSAMYLCASSSGMIIKNIQYFGAGTRLSVL.

By frequency in the sample, this clonotype is medium-sized. The rearrangement links TRBV7-8 to TRBJ2-3; 10 nucleotides match TRBD2. V shed 2 bases, J shed 4 bases, and the junction held 3 bases outside the gene matches. The germline V gene has CDR1 SGHVS and CDR2 FQNEAQ. The CDR3 contains 15 residues. The CDR3: CASSLLAGASDTQYF. The CDR3 DNA follows: TGTGCCAGCAGCTTACTAGCGGGAGCCTCAGATACGCAGTATTTT.

About this clonotype itself: Germline and junction disagree at one end, which may indicate a read error. The V and J genes are TRBV28 and TRBJ2-7; D may be TRBD1 (6 bases). Germline V gene lookup returns CDR1 MDHEN and CDR2 SYDVKM. This CDR3 contains 15 residues. The CDR3 DNA sequence: TGTGCAAGCAGTGATGGGGCAGGGGATTCCTACGAGCAGTACTTC. It yields the protein CASSDGAGDSYEQYF.

This clonotype was recorded at least ten times. The chain is built from TRBV7-9 and TRBJ2-3; TRBD2 aligns across 10 bases. CDR3 length: 18 amino acids. V lost 1 base to trimming and J lost 0 bases; unmatched junction nucleotides: 7. Germline V CDR1 and CDR2: SEHNR, FQNEAQ (reference sequence). The CDR3 sequence: CASSLGAGGRLSTDTQYF. CDR3 coding DNA: TGTGCCAGCAGCTTAGGAGCGGGAGGGCGACTAAGCACAGATACGCAGTATTTT.

As concerns this clonotype: Germline and junction disagree at one end, which may indicate a read error. The J gene is TRBJ2-7, the V gene TRBV12-3 or TRBV12-4; weak D call: TRBD1 (6 bases). CDR3 length: 13 residues. The CDR3 is CASSFGTILEQCF. The CDR3 DNA reads as TGTGCCAGCAGCTTCGGGACAATCCTTGAGCAGTGCTTC.

Comments on this clonotype: A single base separates this from a much larger clone, so it may be a read error. The V call is TRBV7-9, the J call TRBJ2-2, with D tentatively TRBD1 or TRBD2 (5 bases each). This CDR3 is 13 amino acids long. CDR1 SEHNR and CDR2 FQNEAQ come from the germline V gene (reference sequence). CDR3: CASSSRDAGEQFF. The CDR3 region has the DNA TGTGCCAGCAGCTCCAGGGACGCCGGGGAGCAGTTTTTT. The full variable domain, its missing parts supplied by reference TRBV7-9 and TRBJ2-2, is DTGVSQNPRHKITKRGQNVTFRCDPISEHNRLYWYRQTLGQGPEFLTYFQNEAQLEKSRLLSDRFSAERPKGSFSTLEIQRTEQGDSAMYLCASSSRDAGEQFFGEGSRLTVL.

This clonotype turned up a few times. The V and J genes are TRBV7-9 and TRBJ2-5; 9 bases fit TRBD1. CDR3 length: 15 residues. Germline CDR1 reads SEHNR; CDR2 reads FQNEAQ (reference sequence). J lost 4 bases, V lost 4 bases, and 7 bases had no gene match. For the CDR3, the DNA is TGTGCCAGCAGCTCCCGGGACAGGGTTCTAGAGACCCAGTACTTC. Its translation is CASSSRDRVLETQYF.

In regard to this clonotype: One junction end disagrees with the germline gene, perhaps due to a read error. The V call is TRBV11-2, the J call TRBJ2-3; TRBD2 agrees at 7 bases. CDR3 length: 17 residues. CDR1 is SGHAT and CDR2 is FQNNGV in the germline V gene. CDR3 sequence (DNA): TGTGCCAGCAGCCACCGAGGGAGCGGGACCCTCACAGATACGCAATATTTT. Its protein product is CASSHRGSGTLTDTQYF. Full variable domain (remainder filled in from reference TRBV11-2 and TRBJ2-3): EAGVAQSPRYKIIEKRQSVAFWCNPISGHATLYWYQQILGQGPKLLIQFQNNGVVDDSQLPKDRFSAERLKGVDSTLKIQPAKLEDSAVYLCASSHRGSGTLTDTQYFGPGTRLTVL.

Note on this clonotype: At one boundary the junction diverges from the germline segment, which might be a read error. The chain combines TRBV10-3 with TRBJ1-2, with D hard to call. The germline V gene encodes CDR1 ENHRY and CDR2 SYGVKD. This CDR3 is 12 amino acids long. Here the CDR3 reads CATPDVLYGYTF. The CDR3 DNA reads as TGTGCCACCCCTGATGTGCTGTATGGCTACACTTTC.

As to this clonotype: The germline gene is not matched at one end of the junction; a read error may be the cause. The chain couples TRBV6-5 to TRBJ2-7; 10 bases agree with TRBD2. This CDR3 region has 17 residues. Germline values: CDR1 MNHEY, CDR2 SVGAGI. CDR3 residues: CASSYSTGSGRVHEEYF. In DNA, the CDR3 is TGTGCCAGCAGTTACTCGACCGGCAGCGGGAGGGTCCACGAGGAGTACTTC.

With regard to this clonotype: An end of the junction differs from the germline gene, which may be a read error. V gene TRBV11-1 combines with J gene TRBJ2-7, with D possibly called TRBD1 or TRBD2 (5 bases each). Germline V lookup: CDR1 SGHAT, CDR2 FQDESV (reference sequence). This CDR3 region has 14 residues. CDR3 amino acids: CASSSVSGTYEQYF. The CDR3 bases are TGTGCCAGCAGCTCAGTTAGTGGGACCTACGAGCAATACTTC. Supplemented by reference TRBV11-1 and TRBJ2-7, the full variable domain reads EAEVAQSPRYKITEKSQAVAFWCDPISGHATLYWYRQILGQGPELLVQFQDESVVDDSQLPKDRFSAERLKGVDSTLKIQPAELGDSAMYLCASSSVSGTYEQYFGPGTRLTVT.

This chain links TRBV11-3 with TRBJ2-3, with TRBD2 matching over 8 bases. The germline CDR1 and CDR2 sequences are SGHNT and YENEEA. Trimming removed 1 base from V and 10 bases from J; junction bases left unmatched: 22. This CDR3 region has 19 residues. The CDR3 sequence: CASSLGIGAGAGGTGAQYF. In nucleotides, the CDR3 is TGTGCCAGCAGCTTAGGTATTGGAGCGGGAGCAGGAGGCACAGGTGCGCAGTATTTT.

In the case of this clonotype: A single base separates this from a much larger clone, so it may be a read error. The chain couples TRBV28 to TRBJ1-2; 9 nucleotides match TRBD1. The CDR3 covers 16 residues. From germline, CDR1 is MDHEN and CDR2 SYDVKM. CDR3 DNA sequence: TGTGCCAGCAGCCCCACGGGACAGGGCCCTAACTATGACTACACCTTC. It is translated as CASSPTGQGPNYDYTF.

Concerning this clonotype: The junction does not match germline at one end; this may be a read error. V gene TRBV11-3 combines with J gene TRBJ2-3, with D tentatively TRBD2 (5 bases). The CDR3 contains 19 residues. CDR1 and CDR2 from the germline V gene are SGHNT and YENEEA. This CDR3 reads CTSILGFGAEAGGTDTQYF. DNA for the CDR3: TGTACCAGCATCTTAGGTTTTGGAGCGGAAGCAGGAGGCACAGATACGCAGTATTTT. The full variable domain, rest sourced from reference TRBV11-3 and TRBJ2-3, is EAGVVQSPRYKIIEKKQPVAFWCNPISGHNTLYWYLQNLGQGPELLIRYENEEAVDDSQLPKDRFSAERLKGVDSTLKIQPAELGDSAVYLCTSILGFGAEAGGTDTQYFGPGTRLTVL.

This clonotype was picked up one time. The rearrangement joins TRBV5-4 to TRBJ2-6; possibly TRBD1 for D (5 bases). The V gene's germline CDR1 is SGHNT and CDR2 YYREEE (reference sequence). Trimming took 10 bases from V and 6 from J, leaving 23 bases between them. The CDR3 loop spans 16 amino acids. The CDR3 DNA is TGTGCCGGCATCCCAATGGAAGGGGATGCGGCCAACGTCCTGACTTTC. Translating it yields CAGIPMEGDAANVLTF.

This clonotype was picked up one time. The gene calls are TRBV12-3 or TRBV12-4 and TRBJ2-7, with D possibly matching TRBD2 (5 bases). This CDR3 is built from 13 residues. V was pared by 9 bases and J by 7 bases, with 19 bases between. The CDR3 DNA sequence: TGTGCCAGTAGCTTCGGGATAGTCCTTGAGCAGTACTTC. This codes for CASSFGIVLEQYF.

Regarding this clonotype: The conserved phenylalanine or tryptophan is not found at the CDR3 terminus, so this likely reflects a read error. The chain has TRBV11-2 and TRBJ2-7; D remains unclear. V lost 9 bases to trimming and J lost 0 bases, with 9 bases between them. The CDR3 has 12 amino acids. The germline CDR1 and CDR2 sequences are SGHAT and FQNNGV. The CDR3 protein is CASNLLSYEQYL. CDR3 nucleotides: TGTGCCAGTAACTTACTCTCCTACGAGCAGTACCTC.

Details on this clonotype: One junction end disagrees with the germline gene, perhaps due to a read error. V is TRBV11-1 and J is TRBJ2-2, with a weak D call TRBD2 (6 bases). This CDR3 region has 16 residues. Per the germline V gene, CDR1 is SGHAT and CDR2 is FQDESV (reference sequence). The DNA for the CDR3 is TGTGCCAGTAGCTTACTGGGGGGTACGGACACCGGGGAGCTGTTTTTT. Translated, it gives CASSLLGGTDTGELFF.

This clonotype was picked up one time. V usage is TRBV4-3 and J usage is TRBJ2-7; D not certain. Between the trimmed V and J ends, which lost 1 base and 6 bases, there was a span of 16 bases. CDR3 length equals 15 residues. The germline V gene encodes CDR1 LGHNA and CDR2 YSLEER. The DNA for the CDR3 is TGCGCCAGCAGCCAAGTTTGGGCAGACCTGCGCGAGCAGTACTTC. It is translated as CASSQVWADLREQYF.

This clonotype was picked up a small number of times. The V and J genes are TRBV7-3 and TRBJ2-1, with a tentative D call TRBD2 (6 bases). V lost 5 bases and J 1 base, leaving 18 bases between the germline ends. Per the germline V gene, CDR1 is SGHTA and CDR2 is FQGTGA. The CDR3 is made up of 17 amino acids. The CDR3 spells CASSPRATGGSYNEQFF. CDR3 bases: TGTGCCAGCAGCCCGCGCGCGACTGGGGGGTCCTACAATGAGCAGTTCTTC.

Comments on this clonotype: Mismatch with germline at one junction end may stem from a read error. The chain employs TRBV29-1 and TRBJ2-1; D call uncertain. Germline V gene sequence: CDR1 SQVTM, CDR2 ANQGSEA. The CDR3 length is 13 residues. The CDR3 DNA reads as TGCAACGTTGAAACTAACAACCACAATGAGCAGTTCTTC. It translates to CNVETNNHNEQFF.

A remark on this clonotype: One junction end disagrees with the germline gene, perhaps due to a read error. The chain couples TRBV5-4 to TRBJ2-3; D might be TRBD2 (5 bases). Germline CDR1 and CDR2: SGHNT and YYREEE (reference sequence). This CDR3 contains 15 residues. The CDR3, as DNA: TGTGCCAGCCGCCCCCTCCTAGCCGGCACAGATACGCACTATTTT. Amino acids: CASRPLLAGTDTHYF.

Note on this clonotype: Mismatch with germline at one junction end may stem from a read error. The rearrangement links TRBV11-2 to TRBJ2-7; TRBD2 aligns across 9 bases. This CDR3 is 14 amino acids long. The germline CDR1 and CDR2 sequences are SGHAT and FQNNGV. Written as DNA, the CDR3 is TGTGCCAGCAGCCCTATAGCGGGAGTGAAAGAGTGGTACTTT. Protein sequence: CASSPIAGVKEWYF.